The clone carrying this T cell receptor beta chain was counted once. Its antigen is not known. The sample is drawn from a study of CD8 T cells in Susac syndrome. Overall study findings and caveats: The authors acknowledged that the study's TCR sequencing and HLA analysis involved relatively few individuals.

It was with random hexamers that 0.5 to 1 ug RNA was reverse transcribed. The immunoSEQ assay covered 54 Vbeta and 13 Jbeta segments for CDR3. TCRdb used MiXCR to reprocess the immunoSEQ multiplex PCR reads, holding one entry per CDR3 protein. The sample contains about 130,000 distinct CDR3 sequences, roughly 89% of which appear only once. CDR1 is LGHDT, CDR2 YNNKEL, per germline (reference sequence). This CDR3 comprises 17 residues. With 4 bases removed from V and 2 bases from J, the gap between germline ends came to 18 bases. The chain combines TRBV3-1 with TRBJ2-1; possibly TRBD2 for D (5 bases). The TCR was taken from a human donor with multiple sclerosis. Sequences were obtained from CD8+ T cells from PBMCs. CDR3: CASSLENSDSTYNEQFF. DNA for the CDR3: TGTGCCAGCAGCCTCGAAAATAGCGACTCAACCTACAATGAGCAGTTCTTC.